Listed below are T cell receptor beta chains from one sample, sequenced in a study of blood T cell repertoires in COVID-19. The table came from immunoSEQ multiplex PCR; TCRdb's copy has only in-frame clones and leaves some out. There are over 200,000 clones in the sample; around 88% occur only once, and approximately 2.3% lies in the top ten. The material sequenced was PBMCs or T cells enriched from blood (not recorded which). The source is a woman in her 40s with acute COVID-19. CDR3s leave out the opening cysteine and the closing phenylalanine or tryptophan.

V gene,J gene,CDR3 protein
TRBV2,TRBJ1-4,ASSHGGGLNEKLF
TRBV27,TRBJ1-2,ASSLYSYGYT
TRBV10-3,TRBJ1-3,AISDPQGLISGNTIY
TRBV19,TRBJ1-3,ASSISGQHGNTIY
TRBV19,TRBJ1-1,ASSMGQGTAEAF
TRBV5-5,TRBJ2-1,ASTPLGGRGLNEQF
TRBV3-1/TRBV3-2,TRBJ1-1,ASSQDLEQGLNTEAF
TRBV14,TRBJ2-3,ASSQGGLVSQDTQY
TRBV6-2/TRBV6-3,TRBJ2-5,ASSSLAEFQETQY
TRBV11-2,TRBJ1-1,ASSEQDTGTGATEAF
TRBV11-2,TRBJ1-1,ASSTVRRVGGF
TRBV14,TRBJ2-3,ASSQGPRSTDTQY
TRBV21-1,TRBJ1-5,ASSKKTSLANQPQH
TRBV12-5,TRBJ1-6,ASGNGQGANSPLH
TRBV6-6,TRBJ2-1,ASIVWGLYNEQF
TRBV3-1/TRBV3-2,TRBJ2-1,ASSHTYNEQF
TRBV5-6,TRBJ2-5,ASSLASQETQY
TRBV24-1,TRBJ1-2,ATGPGAGGMSGYT
TRBV6-5,TRBJ1-2,ASSSLPTGNYGYT
TRBV7-9,TRBJ1-4,ASSLARNSGSPNEKLF
TRBV2,TRBJ1-5,ASSGQVDQPQH
TRBV7-2,TRBJ2-2,ASSFDLNTGELF
TRBV6-1,TRBJ2-5,ASSEGQVGPETQY
TRBV24-1,TRBJ2-1,ATSDSGTGGPYNEQF
TRBV10-2,TRBJ1-1,ASMGGQGATLEAF
TRBV24-1,TRBJ1-1,ATSEGAWTEAF
TRBV5-8,TRBJ1-6,ASSLYNSPLH
TRBV28,TRBJ2-3,ASSFSGGENTQY
TRBV18,TRBJ2-2,ASSLRTNTGELF
TRBV29-1,TRBJ1-1,SGRYSNTEAF
TRBV7-9,TRBJ1-5,ASSSGTAYSNQPQH
TRBV19,TRBJ1-4,ASSISHSRGSNEKLF
TRBV7-9,TRBJ2-3,ASSLQDRVVGTQY
TRBV12-3/TRBV12-4,TRBJ2-5,ASSLWRGETQY
TRBV19,TRBJ1-6,ASSSTGDSPLH
TRBV19,TRBJ1-2,ASSIRDRDYGYT
TRBV5-1,TRBJ2-7,ASSFTGQGSSWYEQY
TRBV7-2,TRBJ2-1,ASSLEEGTVNNEQF
TRBV7-2,TRBJ2-2,ASSLASGVSGELF
TRBV19,TRBJ2-6,ASTNPGDVRSGANVLT
TRBV5-4,TRBJ1-2,ASNRGGTGGSYGYT
TRBV29-1,TRBJ1-1,SVEGGVSTEAF
TRBV7-2,TRBJ1-5,ASSLAGQESQPQH
TRBV7-2,TRBJ1-2,ASSLGGTGASVYGYT
TRBV7-2,TRBJ1-5,ASSLDPGTGAI
TRBV29-1,TRBJ2-7,SGTDSYEQY
TRBV2,TRBJ1-2,ASSGAYGYT
TRBV11-2,TRBJ1-2,ASSADRLSTYT
TRBV29-1,TRBJ1-2,SVDGDREDYGYT
TRBV5-1,TRBJ2-1,ASSLSGGAYNEQF
TRBV11-2,TRBJ2-7,ASSSTGRQGDEQY
TRBV9,TRBJ1-6,ASSAQGANSPLH
TRBV19,TRBJ2-1,ASSDGPGGPNEQF
TRBV5-1,TRBJ1-1,ASSLEDRTLGEAF